What follows are 21 T cell receptor beta chains derived from one specimen sequenced in a study of T cells in Graves' hyperthyroidism and ophthalmopathy. It was RNA transcripts that yielded the amplified TCR beta CDR3 regions. HTBI primers were employed in a first-round RT-PCR of the TCR CDR3. MiXCR was run by TCRdb on the multiplex PCR reads, yielding one entry per CDR3 protein. The sample has over 650,000 distinct CDR3 sequences, about 45% seen once. Sequenced material: peripheral blood or thyroid tissue (not recorded which). The receptors stem from an adult man with Graves' disease, either hyperthyroidism or ophthalmopathy (not recorded which).

J is TRBJ1-6 and V is TRBV9; TRBD1 agrees at 8 bases. The germline CDR1 and CDR2 sequences are SGDLS and YYNGEE. The CDR3 is 14 amino acids. J was trimmed by 11 bases and V by 0 bases; bases with no gene match: 4. The CDR3 spells CASSVGTGQAPLHF. The CDR3 bases are TGTGCCAGCAGCGTAGGGACAGGGCAGGCACCCCTCCACTTT.

The sample holds a few counts of this clonotype. J is TRBJ1-6 and V is TRBV28; unclear D gene. This CDR3 has 17 residues. Germline CDR1 is MDHEN and CDR2 is SYDVKM. Trimming took 6 bases from V and 6 from J, leaving 21 bases between them. The CDR3 DNA reads TGTGCCAGCAGGACCCCTCAAAGAGGAGGGTTTAATTCACCCCTCCACTTT. This encodes CASRTPQRGGFNSPLHF.

Many counts were recorded for this clonotype. This chain's CDR3 is CASSFTGINEKLFF. The CDR3 bases are TGTGCCAGCAGCTTTACAGGGATTAATGAAAAACTGTTTTTT. The chain combines TRBV7-9 with TRBJ1-4; D may be TRBD1 (6 bases). Germline V CDR1 and CDR2: SEHNR, FQNEAQ (reference sequence). The length of the CDR3 is 14 residues. Trimming removed 3 bases from V and 4 bases from J, with 9 bases in between. The whole variable domain, filled in from reference TRBV7-9 and TRBJ1-4, reads DTGVSQNPRHKITKRGQNVTFRCDPISEHNRLYWYRQTLGQGPEFLTYFQNEAQLEKSRLLSDRFSAERPKGSFSTLEIQRTEQGDSAMYLCASSFTGINEKLFFGSGTQLSVL.

The chain couples TRBV5-1 to TRBJ1-1; 9 bases align to TRBD1. V lost 4 bases, J lost 5 bases, and 9 bases stayed unmatched. Looked up from germline, CDR1 is SGHRS and CDR2 is YFSETQ. The CDR3 has 15 amino acids. The DNA for the CDR3 is TGCGCCAGCAGCCCGAACAGGGGGCTTGGGACTGAAGCTTTCTTT. Amino acid sequence: CASSPNRGLGTEAFF. Supplemented by reference TRBV5-1 and TRBJ1-1, the full variable domain reads KAGVTQTPRYLIKTRGQQVTLSCSPISGHRSVSWYQQTPGQGLQFLFEYFSETQRNKGNFPGRFSGRQFSNSRSEMNVSTLELGDSALYLCASSPNRGLGTEAFFGQGTRLTVV.

The rearrangement links TRBV9 to TRBJ1-1, with D unclear. Germline V lookup: CDR1 SGDLS, CDR2 YYNGEE. The CDR3 contains 14 residues. Trimming stripped 4 bases from V and 1 base from J, with 11 bases between. The CDR3 bases are TGTGCCAGCAGCTACGGACGGACGAACACTGAAGCTTTCTTT. Protein sequence: CASSYGRTNTEAFF.

The CDR3 sequence is CASSGGRIYSNQPQHF. The CDR3 DNA is TGTGCCAGCAGCGGGGGACGGATTTATAGCAATCAGCCCCAGCATTTT. V usage is TRBV2 and J usage is TRBJ1-5, with D perhaps matching TRBD1 (5 bases). The germline CDR1 and CDR2 sequences are SNHLY and FYNNEI. V was shortened by 6 bases and J by 0 bases, with 15 bases between the two germline ends. The CDR3 consists of 16 residues.

This clonotype was observed at least ten times. The chain is built from TRBV20-1 and TRBJ1-2, with D unclear. The ends were cut back, 3 bases at V and 3 bases at J, with 11 bases in the middle. Germline CDR1 and CDR2: DFQATT and SNEGSKA (reference sequence). This CDR3 is 13 amino acids long. Here the CDR3 DNA reads TGCAGTGCTAGTAAGGAACACGACTATGGCTACACCTTC. Its protein is CSASKEHDYGYTF.

As to this clonotype: The junction differs from germline at one of its ends, possibly a read error. CDR3 sequence: CASSQVGQGAGGYTF. DNA of the CDR3: TGCGCCAGCAGCCAAGTTGGACAGGGGGCGGGTGGCTACACCTTC. The chain couples TRBV7-2 to TRBJ1-2; 11 bases line up with TRBD1. CDR3 size: 15 residues. Germline CDR1 is SGHTA and CDR2 is FQGNSA.

The CDR3 protein is CASSVDIQYGYTF. The CDR3 coding sequence is TGTGCCAGCAGCGTAGATATACAGTATGGCTACACCTTC. The V and J genes are TRBV9 and TRBJ1-2; no clear D gene. V lost 0 bases and J 5 bases, leaving 8 bases between the germline ends. CDR3 length: 13 amino acids. Germline V gives CDR1 SGDLS, CDR2 YYNGEE. Full variable domain (rest looked up from reference TRBV9 and TRBJ1-2): DSGVTQTPKHLITATGQRVTLRCSPRSGDLSVYWYQQSLDQGLQFLIQYYNGEERAKGNILERFSAQQFPDLHSELNLSSLELGDSALYFCASSVDIQYGYTFGSGTRLTVV.

As concerns this clonotype: This clone may be a read error of a much larger clone one base away. CDR3 sequence reads: CASSLDGGQVVETQYF. In DNA form, the CDR3 reads TGTGCCAGCAGCTTAGACGGCGGACAGGTTGTTGAGACCCAGTACTTC. V and J are TRBV7-6 and TRBJ2-5; 7 positions match TRBD1. Trimming took 1 base from V and 5 from J; bases not matched to a gene: 10. The germline gives CDR1 SGHVS, CDR2 FNYEAQ. CDR3 length: 16 amino acids.

This clonotype was seen repeatedly, ten times or more. The rearrangement uses TRBV10-3 and TRBJ1-6, with 7 bases that match TRBD1. The CDR3 is made up of 14 amino acids. The V gene end was trimmed by 6 bases and the J gene end by 10 bases; junction bases not matched to a gene: 9. Germline V CDR1 and CDR2: ENHRY, SYGVKD. Written as DNA, the CDR3 is TGTGCCATCAGCGACAGGGTGTCGGGATCACCCCTCCACTTT. Its translation is CAISDRVSGSPLHF.

A word on this clonotype: Sequence at one end of the junction differs from germline and may be a read error. V is TRBV2 and J is TRBJ1-2, with 9 bases lining up with TRBD1. Germline lookup yields CDR1 SNHLY and CDR2 FYNNEI. The CDR3 spans 16 residues. The CDR3 sequence: CASSEGLDRGKGGYTF. CDR3 coding DNA: TGTGCCAGCAGCGAAGGCCTGGACAGGGGTAAAGGTGGCTACACCTTC.

This clonotype was seen more than once but under ten times. The V and J genes are TRBV7-2 and TRBJ2-7, with TRBD2 matching over 16 bases. The V and J ends lost 3 bases and 3 bases, in that order; junction bases with no gene match: 8. Germline CDR1 is SGHTA and CDR2 is FQGNSA. The CDR3 consists of 18 residues. The CDR3 loop reads CASSLVGLAGGQGYEQYF. In DNA, the CDR3 is TGTGCCAGCAGCTTGGTGGGACTAGCGGGAGGGCAAGGCTACGAGCAGTACTTC.

The gene calls are TRBV7-9 and TRBJ2-7; a possible D gene is TRBD1 (5 bases). Germline CDR1 is SEHNR and CDR2 is FQNEAQ (reference sequence). Trimming stripped 1 base from V and 8 bases from J, with 15 bases between. There are 14 residues in the CDR3. CDR3 DNA sequence: TGTGCCAGCAGCTTAGAAGGGGATGCTACGAAGCAGTACTTC. Protein: CASSLEGDATKQYF. Full variable domain (remainder filled in from reference TRBV7-9 and TRBJ2-7): DTGVSQNPRHKITKRGQNVTFRCDPISEHNRLYWYRQTLGQGPEFLTYFQNEAQLEKSRLLSDRFSAERPKGSFSTLEIQRTEQGDSAMYLCASSLEGDATKQYFGPGTRLTVT.

The rearrangement joins TRBV12-3 or TRBV12-4 to TRBJ2-7, with D possibly being TRBD2 (5 bases). Trimming left V 5 bases short and J 6 bases short, with 17 bases between. This CDR3 spans 14 amino acids. This chain's CDR3 is CASSARTVGFEQYF. CDR3 bases: TGTGCCAGCAGTGCGCGGACTGTCGGATTCGAGCAGTACTTC.

A note on this clonotype: This CDR3 fails to terminate in the conserved phenylalanine or tryptophan, so it likely reflects a read error. The V call is TRBV7-2, the J call TRBJ1-2; 7 nucleotides agree with TRBD1. This CDR3 comprises 13 residues. Looked up from germline, CDR1 is SGHTA and CDR2 is FQGNSA. The CDR3 here is CASSLGGGDGYTL. The DNA for the CDR3 is TGTGCCAGCAGTTTAGGAGGGGGCGATGGCTACACCCTC.

The chain couples TRBV25-1 to TRBJ1-1; no firm D call. This CDR3 region has 15 residues. Germline values: CDR1 MGHDK, CDR2 SYGVNS. V gave up 1 base and J gave up 3 bases, with 12 bases separating them. CDR3 bases: TGTGCCAGCAGTGAATGGGAGGAACTGGACACTGAAGCTTTCTTT. It codes for CASSEWEELDTEAFF. Based on the CDR3 plus reference TRBV25-1 and TRBJ1-1, the full variable domain is EADIYQTPRYLVIGTGKKITLECSQTMGHDKMYWYQQDPGMELHLIHYSYGVNSTEKGDLSSESTVSRIRTEHFPLTLESARPSHTSQYLCASSEWEELDTEAFFGQGTRLTVV.

Points on this clonotype: The CDR3 ends on some other residue instead of the conserved phenylalanine or tryptophan, so this is likely a read error. The DNA is left out, because the CDR3 cannot be placed on it with certainty; the CDR3 is given as TCRdb lists it. V usage is TRBV24-1 and J usage is TRBJ2-6; the table's D call, TRBD1, has no DNA check behind it. Germline CDR1 reads KGHDR; CDR2 reads SFDVKD. The CDR3 is 8 residues long, ends included. CDR3 residues: CATSDPTD.

In this sample, this clonotype turned up a few times. The CDR3 nucleotides read TGCAGTGGGGTCCGCCTAGCGGGGCGCCAAGAGACCCAGTACTTC. Protein sequence: CSGVRLAGRQETQYF. This chain joins TRBV20-1 and TRBJ2-5; 9 bases fit TRBD2. The CDR3 consists of 15 residues. Germline CDR1 DFQATT, CDR2 SNEGSKA (reference sequence). V shed 7 bases, J shed 1 base, and the junction held 10 bases outside the gene matches.

In this sample, this clonotype turned up many times. The J gene is TRBJ2-6, the V gene TRBV24-1; D call uncertain. The germline V and J ends were trimmed by 9 bases and 2 bases, with 7 bases remaining between them. CDR1 is KGHDR, CDR2 SFDVKD, per germline. The CDR3 is 13 residues long. CDR3 region: CATGYAGANVLTF. CDR3 nucleotides: TGTGCCACCGGGTATGCTGGGGCCAACGTCCTGACTTTC.

This clonotype was detected ten times or more. The V and J genes are TRBV9 and TRBJ1-6; perhaps TRBD1 as D (6 bases). This CDR3 comprises 17 residues. The V gene's germline CDR1 is SGDLS and CDR2 YYNGEE. V lost 0 bases to trimming and J lost 10 bases, with 20 bases between them. CDR3 DNA sequence: TGTGCCAGCAGCGTAGCCCTGAGTACAGGGTTTGGATCACCCCTCCACTTT. Protein sequence: CASSVALSTGFGSPLHF.